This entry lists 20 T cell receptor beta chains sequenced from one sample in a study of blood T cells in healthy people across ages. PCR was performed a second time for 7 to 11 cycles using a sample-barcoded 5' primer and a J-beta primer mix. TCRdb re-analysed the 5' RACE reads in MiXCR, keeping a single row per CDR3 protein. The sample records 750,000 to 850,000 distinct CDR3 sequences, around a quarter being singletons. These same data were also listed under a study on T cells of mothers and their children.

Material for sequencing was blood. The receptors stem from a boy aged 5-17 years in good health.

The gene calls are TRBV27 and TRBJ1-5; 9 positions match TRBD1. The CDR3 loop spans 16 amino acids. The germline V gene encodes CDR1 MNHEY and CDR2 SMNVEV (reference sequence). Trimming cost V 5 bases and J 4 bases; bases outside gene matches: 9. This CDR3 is CASSPSGTGRNQPQHF. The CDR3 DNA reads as TGTGCCAGCAGTCCCTCCGGGACAGGGCGTAATCAGCCCCAGCATTTT.

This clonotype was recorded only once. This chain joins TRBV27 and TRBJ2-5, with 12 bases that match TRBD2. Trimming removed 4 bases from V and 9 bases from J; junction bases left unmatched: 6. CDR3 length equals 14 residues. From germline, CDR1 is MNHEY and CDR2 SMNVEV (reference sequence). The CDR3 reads CASSSTSGGRAQYF. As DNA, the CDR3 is TGTGCCAGCAGTTCAACTAGCGGGGGGCGGGCCCAGTACTTC.

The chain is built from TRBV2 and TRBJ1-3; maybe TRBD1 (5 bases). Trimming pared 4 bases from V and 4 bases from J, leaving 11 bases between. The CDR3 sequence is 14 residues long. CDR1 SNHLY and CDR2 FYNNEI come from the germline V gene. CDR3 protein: CASSVGLAGNTIYF. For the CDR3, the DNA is TGTGCCAGCAGTGTGGGGCTCGCGGGAAACACCATATATTTT. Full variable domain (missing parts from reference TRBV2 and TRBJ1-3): EPEVTQTPSHQVTQMGQEVILRCVPISNHLYFYWYRQILGQKVEFLVSFYNNEISEKSEIFDDQFSVERPDGSNFTLKIRSTKLEDSAMYFCASSVGLAGNTIYFGEGSWLTVV.

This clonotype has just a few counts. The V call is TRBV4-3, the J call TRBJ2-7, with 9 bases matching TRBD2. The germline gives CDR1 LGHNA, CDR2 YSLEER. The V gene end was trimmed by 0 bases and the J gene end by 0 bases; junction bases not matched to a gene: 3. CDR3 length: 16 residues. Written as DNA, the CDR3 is TGCGCCAGCAGCCAAGATTCTAGCGGGAACTCCTACGAGCAGTACTTC. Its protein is CASSQDSSGNSYEQYF.

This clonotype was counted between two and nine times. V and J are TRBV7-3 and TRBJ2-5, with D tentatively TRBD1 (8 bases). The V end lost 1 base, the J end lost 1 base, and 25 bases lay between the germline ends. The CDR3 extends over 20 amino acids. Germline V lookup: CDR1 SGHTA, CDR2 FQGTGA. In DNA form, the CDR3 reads TGTGCCAGCAGCTTAAATATCCCTACTCGACAGGGGAGGGTCCAAGAGACCCAGTACTTC. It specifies CASSLNIPTRQGRVQETQYF.

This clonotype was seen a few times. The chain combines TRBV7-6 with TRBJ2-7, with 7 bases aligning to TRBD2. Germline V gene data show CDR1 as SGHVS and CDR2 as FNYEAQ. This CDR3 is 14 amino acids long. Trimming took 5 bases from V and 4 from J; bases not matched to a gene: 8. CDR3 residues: CASSTGTTGYEQYF. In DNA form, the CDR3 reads TGTGCCAGCAGCACCGGGACTACGGGTTACGAGCAGTACTTC.

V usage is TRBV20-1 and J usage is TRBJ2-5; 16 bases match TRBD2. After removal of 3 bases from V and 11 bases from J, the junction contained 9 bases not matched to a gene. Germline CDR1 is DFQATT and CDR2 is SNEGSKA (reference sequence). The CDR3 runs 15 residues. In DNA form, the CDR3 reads TGCAGTGCTAGCGCGGGGACTAGCGGGAGGGGGGAGCAGTACTTC. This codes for CSASAGTSGRGEQYF.

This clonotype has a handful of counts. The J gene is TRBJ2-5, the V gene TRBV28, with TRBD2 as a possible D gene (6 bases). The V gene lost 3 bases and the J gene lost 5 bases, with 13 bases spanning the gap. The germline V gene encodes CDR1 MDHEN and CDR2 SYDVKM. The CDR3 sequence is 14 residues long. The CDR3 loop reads CASSFLEGVETQYF. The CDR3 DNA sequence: TGTGCCAGCAGTTTTTTGGAGGGAGTGGAGACCCAGTACTTC.

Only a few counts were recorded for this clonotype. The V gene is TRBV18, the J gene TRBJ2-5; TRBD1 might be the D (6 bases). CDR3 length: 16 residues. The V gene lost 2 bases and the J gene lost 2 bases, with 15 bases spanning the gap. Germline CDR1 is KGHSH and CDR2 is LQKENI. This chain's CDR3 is CASSPFRDTRQETQYF. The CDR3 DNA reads TGTGCCAGCTCACCATTCCGGGACACCAGACAAGAGACCCAGTACTTC.

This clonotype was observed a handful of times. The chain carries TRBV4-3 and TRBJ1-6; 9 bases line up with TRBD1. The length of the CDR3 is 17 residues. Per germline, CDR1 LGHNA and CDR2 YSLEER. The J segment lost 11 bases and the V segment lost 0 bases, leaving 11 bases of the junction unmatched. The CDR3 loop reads CASSQDPIQGAWTPLHF. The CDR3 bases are TGCGCCAGCAGCCAAGACCCCATACAGGGGGCTTGGACACCCCTCCACTTT.

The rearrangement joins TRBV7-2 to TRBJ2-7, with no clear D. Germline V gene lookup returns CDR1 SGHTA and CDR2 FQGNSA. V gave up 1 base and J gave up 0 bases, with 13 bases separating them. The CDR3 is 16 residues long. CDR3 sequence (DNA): TGTGCCAGCAGCTTAGGACTGAAACAAGACTCCTACGAGCAGTACTTC. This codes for CASSLGLKQDSYEQYF.

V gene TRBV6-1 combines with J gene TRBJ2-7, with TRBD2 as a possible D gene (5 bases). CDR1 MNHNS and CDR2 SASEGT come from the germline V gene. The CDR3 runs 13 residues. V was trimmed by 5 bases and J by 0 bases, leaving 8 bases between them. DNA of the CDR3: TGTGCCAGCAGTCGGGAACGCTCCTACGAGCAGTACTTC. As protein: CASSRERSYEQYF.

CDR3 residues: CAWSIYGGDSPLHF. The CDR3 coding sequence is TGTGCCTGGAGTATTTACGGTGGAGATTCACCCCTCCACTTT. V usage is TRBV30 and J usage is TRBJ1-6; D is undetermined. The CDR3 extends over 14 amino acids. The germline V and J ends were trimmed by 2 bases and 8 bases, with 13 bases remaining between them. Germline V gene sequence: CDR1 GTSNPN, CDR2 SVGIG (reference sequence).

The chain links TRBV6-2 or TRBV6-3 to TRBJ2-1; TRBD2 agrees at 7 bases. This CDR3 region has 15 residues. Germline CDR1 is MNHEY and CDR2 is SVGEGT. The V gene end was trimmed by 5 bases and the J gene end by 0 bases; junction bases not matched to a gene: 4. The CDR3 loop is CASSPTSPSYNEQFF. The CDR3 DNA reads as TGTGCCAGCAGTCCGACTAGCCCCTCCTACAATGAGCAGTTCTTC.

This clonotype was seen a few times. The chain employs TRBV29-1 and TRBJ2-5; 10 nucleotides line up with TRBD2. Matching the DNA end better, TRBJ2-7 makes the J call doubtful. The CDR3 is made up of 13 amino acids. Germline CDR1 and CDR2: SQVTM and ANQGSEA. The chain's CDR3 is CSVTSGIANEQYF. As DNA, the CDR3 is TGCAGCGTTACTAGCGGGATCGCCAACGAGCAGTACTTC.

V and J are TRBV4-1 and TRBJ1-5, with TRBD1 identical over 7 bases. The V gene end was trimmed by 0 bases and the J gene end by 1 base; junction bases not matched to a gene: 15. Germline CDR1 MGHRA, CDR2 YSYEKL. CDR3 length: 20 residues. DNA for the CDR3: TGCGCCAGCAGCCAAGATTTGACTATGACAGGGCGATACAGCAATCAGCCCCAGCATTTT. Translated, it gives CASSQDLTMTGRYSNQPQHF.

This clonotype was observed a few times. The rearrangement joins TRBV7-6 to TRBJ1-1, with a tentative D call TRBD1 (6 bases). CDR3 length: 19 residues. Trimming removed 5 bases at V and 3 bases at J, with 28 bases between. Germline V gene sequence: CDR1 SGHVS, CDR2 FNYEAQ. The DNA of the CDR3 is TGTGCCAGCAGCCCTGGCCCCAGGGGCGCCGCCACGGTGGACACTGAAGCTTTCTTT. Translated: CASSPGPRGAATVDTEAFF. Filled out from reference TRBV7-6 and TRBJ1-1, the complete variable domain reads GAGVSQSPRYKVTKRGQDVALRCDPISGHVSLYWYRQALGQGPEFLTYFNYEAQQDKSGLPNDRFSAERPEGSISTLTIQRTEQRDSAMYRCASSPGPRGAATVDTEAFFGQGTRLTVV.

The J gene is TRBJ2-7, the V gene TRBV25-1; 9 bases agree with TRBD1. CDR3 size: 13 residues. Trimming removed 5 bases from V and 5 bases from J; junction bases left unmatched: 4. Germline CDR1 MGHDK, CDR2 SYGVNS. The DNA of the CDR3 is TGTGCCAGCAGTCCGGGACAGGGCCACGAGCAGTACTTC. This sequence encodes CASSPGQGHEQYF.

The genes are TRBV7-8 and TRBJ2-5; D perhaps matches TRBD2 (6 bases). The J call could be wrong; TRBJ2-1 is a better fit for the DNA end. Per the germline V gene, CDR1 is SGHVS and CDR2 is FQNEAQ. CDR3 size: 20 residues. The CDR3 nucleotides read TGTGCCAGCAGCTCGCCCTGGGACGCGGGGCAAGGTGCTATTTACAATGAGCAGTTCTTC. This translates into CASSSPWDAGQGAIYNEQFF.

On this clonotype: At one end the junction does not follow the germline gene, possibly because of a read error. As DNA, the CDR3 is TGTGCCAGCAGTTTCCCAGGGACAGGATTCTATGATTCACCCCTCCACTTT. It codes for CASSFPGTGFYDSPLHF. The chain couples TRBV28 to TRBJ1-6; 8 bases match TRBD1. The CDR3 has 17 residues. CDR1 and CDR2 (germline): MDHEN, SYDVKM.